The TCR beta chain described here comes from a study of cytomegalovirus exposure and HLA in healthy donors. Study results and caveats: Rarity characterized most TCR sequences, yet some public TCRs appeared in many donors.

Donors were drawn from the approximately 120-subject validation cohort, separate from the roughly 670-subject first cohort. Looked up from germline, CDR1 is GTSNPN and CDR2 is SVGIG (reference sequence). V was clipped by 3 bases and J by 2 bases; unmatched bases: 2. This CDR3 has 14 amino acids. TCRdb keeps only in-frame clones here, not all; method: immunoSEQ multiplex PCR. The table records about 240,000 clones, around 85% of them present only once. Notes on this clone: Antigen: not known.

Sample: PBMCs. The chain is built from TRBV30 and TRBJ2-7; 12 positions match TRBD2. This receptor was obtained from a woman aged 30 to 39 in good health and CMV-seropositive. This CDR3 is CAWRLAGGAYEQYF. The DNA for the CDR3 is TGTGCCTGGAGACTAGCGGGAGGAGCCTACGAGCAGTACTTC.